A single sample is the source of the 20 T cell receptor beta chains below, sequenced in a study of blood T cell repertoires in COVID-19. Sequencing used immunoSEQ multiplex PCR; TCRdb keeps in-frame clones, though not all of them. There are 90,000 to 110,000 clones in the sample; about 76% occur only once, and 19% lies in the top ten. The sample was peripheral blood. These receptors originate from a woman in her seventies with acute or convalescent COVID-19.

CDR3 in amino acids: CASSADRGSEAFF. CDR3 bases: TGTGCCAGCAGCGCGGACAGGGGTTCTGAAGCTTTCTTT. The chain combines TRBV7-7 with TRBJ1-1, with TRBD1 identical over 9 bases. The V and J ends lost 5 bases and 6 bases, in that order; junction bases with no gene match: 4. The length of the CDR3 is 13 residues. The germline V gene has CDR1 SSHAT and CDR2 FNYEAQ (reference sequence).

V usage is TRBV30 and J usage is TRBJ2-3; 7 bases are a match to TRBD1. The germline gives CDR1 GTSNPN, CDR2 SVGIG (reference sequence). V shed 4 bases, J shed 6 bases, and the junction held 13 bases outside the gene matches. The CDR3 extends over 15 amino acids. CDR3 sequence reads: CAWIDDRVGRDTQYF. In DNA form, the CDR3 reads TGTGCCTGGATCGATGACAGGGTCGGACGTGATACGCAGTATTTT.

CDR3: CATTSGGPINTGELFF. The CDR3 nucleotides read TGTGCCACCACTTCTGGAGGGCCGATAAACACCGGGGAGCTGTTTTTT. The chain joins TRBV24-1 to TRBJ2-2, with D possibly TRBD2 on 6 matching bases. V lost 8 bases and J 2 bases, leaving 17 bases between the germline ends. Germline assignment: CDR1 KGHDR and CDR2 SFDVKD. The CDR3 has 16 residues.

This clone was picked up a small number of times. CDR3 protein: CASRIQGPYGYTF. The CDR3 region has the DNA TGTGCCAGCAGGATACAGGGGCCCTATGGCTACACCTTC. J is TRBJ1-2 and V is TRBV28, with 7 nucleotides matching TRBD1. V lost 6 bases to trimming and J lost 4 bases; unmatched junction nucleotides: 5. CDR1 MDHEN and CDR2 SYDVKM come from the germline V gene. CDR3 length equals 13 residues.

CDR3 amino acids: CAISGSSEQFF. The CDR3 bases are TGTGCCATCAGTGGATCGAGTGAGCAGTTCTTC. The V and J genes are TRBV10-3 and TRBJ2-1; D is unresolved. Germline CDR1 ENHRY, CDR2 SYGVKD. The CDR3 length is 11 residues. V was cut by 4 bases and J by 9 bases, with 7 bases left in between.

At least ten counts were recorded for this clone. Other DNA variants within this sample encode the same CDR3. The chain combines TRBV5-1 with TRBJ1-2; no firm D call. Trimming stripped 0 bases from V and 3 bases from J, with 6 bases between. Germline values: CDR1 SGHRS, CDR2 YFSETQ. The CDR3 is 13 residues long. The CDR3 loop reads CASSLAGDYGYTF. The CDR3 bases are TGCGCCAGCAGCTTGGCCGGGGACTATGGCTACACCTTC.

CDR3 in DNA: TGTGCCAAGGGGGCAGGTGAAGCTAACTATGGCTACACCTTC. This codes for CAKGAGEANYGYTF. The chain has TRBV6-5 and TRBJ1-2; 7 bases are a match to TRBD1. This CDR3 has 14 amino acids. Unmatched junction bases numbered 8, after V lost 10 bases and J lost 0 bases. From germline, CDR1 is MNHEY and CDR2 SVGAGI.

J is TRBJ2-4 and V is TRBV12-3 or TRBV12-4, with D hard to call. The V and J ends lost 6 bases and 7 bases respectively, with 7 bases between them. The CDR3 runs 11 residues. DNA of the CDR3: TGTGCCAGCAGCAAAGAGAACATTCAGTACTTC. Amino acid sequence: CASSKENIQYF.

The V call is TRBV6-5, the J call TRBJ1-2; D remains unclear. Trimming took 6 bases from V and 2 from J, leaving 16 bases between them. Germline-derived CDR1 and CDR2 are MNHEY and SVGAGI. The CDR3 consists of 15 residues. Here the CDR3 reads CASRYGQGGNYGYTF. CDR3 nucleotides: TGTGCCAGCAGGTACGGGCAAGGCGGGAACTATGGCTACACCTTC.

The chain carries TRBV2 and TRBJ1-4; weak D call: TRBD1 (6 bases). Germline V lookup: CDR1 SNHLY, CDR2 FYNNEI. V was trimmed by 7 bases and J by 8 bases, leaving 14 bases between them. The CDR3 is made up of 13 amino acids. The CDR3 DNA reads TGTGCCAGCAAGGGGGAGGGGAGGGAAAAACTGTTTTTT. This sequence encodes CASKGEGREKLFF.

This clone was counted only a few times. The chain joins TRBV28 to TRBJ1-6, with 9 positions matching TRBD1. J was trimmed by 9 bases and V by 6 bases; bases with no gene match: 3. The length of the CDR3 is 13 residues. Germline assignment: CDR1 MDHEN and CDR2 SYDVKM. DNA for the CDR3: TGTGCCAGCAGGTTGACAGGGGGTTCACCCCTCCACTTT. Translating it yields CASRLTGGSPLHF.

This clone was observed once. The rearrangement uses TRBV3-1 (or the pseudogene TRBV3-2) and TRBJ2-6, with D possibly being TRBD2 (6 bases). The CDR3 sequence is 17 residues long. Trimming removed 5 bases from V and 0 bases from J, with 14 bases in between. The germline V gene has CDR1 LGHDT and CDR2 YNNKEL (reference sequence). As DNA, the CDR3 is TGTGCCAGCAGCGCGGGACGGGCAAGCTCTGGGGCCAACGTCCTGACTTTC. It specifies CASSAGRASSGANVLTF.

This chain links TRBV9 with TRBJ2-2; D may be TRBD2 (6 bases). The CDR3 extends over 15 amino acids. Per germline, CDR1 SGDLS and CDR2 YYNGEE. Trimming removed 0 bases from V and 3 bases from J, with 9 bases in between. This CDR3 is CASSVVAEYTGELFF. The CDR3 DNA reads TGTGCCAGCAGCGTAGTAGCGGAGTACACCGGGGAGCTGTTTTTT.

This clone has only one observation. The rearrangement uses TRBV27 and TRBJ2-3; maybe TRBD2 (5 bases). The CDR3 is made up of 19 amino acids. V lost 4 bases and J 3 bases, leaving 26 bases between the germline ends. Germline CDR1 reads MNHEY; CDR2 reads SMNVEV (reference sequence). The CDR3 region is CASSWDSPGRTPRTDTQYF. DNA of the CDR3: TGTGCCAGCAGTTGGGATAGTCCCGGGCGGACTCCACGAACAGATACGCAGTATTTT.

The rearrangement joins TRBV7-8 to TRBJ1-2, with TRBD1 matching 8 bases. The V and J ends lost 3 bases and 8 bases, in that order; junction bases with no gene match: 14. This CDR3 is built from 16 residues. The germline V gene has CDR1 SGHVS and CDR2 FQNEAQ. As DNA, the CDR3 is TGTGCCAGCAGCTTCCACCCCTCGGGACAGGCCGAAGGCTACACCTTC. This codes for CASSFHPSGQAEGYTF. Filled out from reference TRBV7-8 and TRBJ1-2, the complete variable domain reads GAGVSQSPRYKVAKRGQDVALRCDPISGHVSLFWYQQALGQGPEFLTYFQNEAQLDKSGLPSDRFFAERPEGSVSTLKIQRTQQEDSAVYLCASSFHPSGQAEGYTFGSGTRLTVV.

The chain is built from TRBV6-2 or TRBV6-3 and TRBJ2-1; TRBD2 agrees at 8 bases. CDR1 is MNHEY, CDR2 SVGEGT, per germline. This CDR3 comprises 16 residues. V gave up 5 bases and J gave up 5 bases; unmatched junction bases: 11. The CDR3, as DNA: TGTGCCAGCAGTGCTTCGGGGGGGCTGGGAAACAATGAGCAGTTCTTC. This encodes CASSASGGLGNNEQFF.

The CDR3 region has the DNA TGTGCCAGCTCACCCGCCCAGCAAGAGACCCAGTACTTC. Its protein is CASSPAQQETQYF. V is TRBV18 and J is TRBJ2-5; unclear D gene. Between the trimmed V and J ends, which lost 3 bases and 2 bases, there was a span of 7 bases. CDR1 KGHSH and CDR2 LQKENI come from the germline V gene. The CDR3 has 13 amino acids. Full variable domain (rest looked up from reference TRBV18 and TRBJ2-5): NAGVMQNPRHLVRRRGQEARLRCSPMKGHSHVYWYRQLPEEGLKFMVYLQKENIIDESGMPKERFSAEFPKEGPSILRIQQVVRGDSAAYFCASSPAQQETQYFGPGTRLLVL.

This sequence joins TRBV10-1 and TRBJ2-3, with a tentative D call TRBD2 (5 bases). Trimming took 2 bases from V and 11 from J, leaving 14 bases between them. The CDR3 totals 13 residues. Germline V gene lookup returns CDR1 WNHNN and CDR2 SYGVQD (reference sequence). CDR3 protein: CASSELLGSEQYF. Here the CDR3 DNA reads TGCGCCAGCAGTGAGCTGCTGGGGAGTGAGCAGTATTTT.

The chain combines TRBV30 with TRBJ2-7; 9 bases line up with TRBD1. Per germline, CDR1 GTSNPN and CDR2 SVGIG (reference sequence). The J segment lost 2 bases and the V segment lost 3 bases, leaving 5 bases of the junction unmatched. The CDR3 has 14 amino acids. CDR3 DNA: TGTGCCTGGAGGGCCCGGGACAGGGCCTACGAGCAGTACTTC. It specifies CAWRARDRAYEQYF.

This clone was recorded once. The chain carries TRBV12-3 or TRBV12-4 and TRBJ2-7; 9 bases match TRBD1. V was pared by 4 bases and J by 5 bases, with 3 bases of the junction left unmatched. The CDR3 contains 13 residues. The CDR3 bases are TGTGCCAGCAGTTGGACAGGGGAGGACGAGCAGTACTTC. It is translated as CASSWTGEDEQYF.